This TCR beta chain was observed in a study of PD-1 blockade in classical Hodgkin lymphoma. Time point of the sample: cycle 4 day 1 (C4D1), after more than five weeks of nivolumab. All patients experienced relapse after autologous stem cell transplantation, and brentuximab vedotin exposure was variable. The authors enriched CD8+ T cells from thawed PBMCs via magnetic negative selection. Here immunoSEQ multiplex PCR was the method, and the copy in TCRdb shows in-frame clones only, minus some. Of about 20,000 clones in the sample, 84% are singletons; the top ten hold more than 5.5%. CDR3 length equals 16 residues. Germline loops: CDR1 SGHVS, CDR2 FQNEAQ. With 6 bases removed from V and 1 base from J, the gap between germline ends came to 16 bases.

The sample was CD8+ T cells from blood, taken before the fourth cycle of nivolumab. The rearrangement joins TRBV7-8 to TRBJ2-1; a weak D match, TRBD2 (6 bases). The TCR was taken from a human donor with classical Hodgkin lymphoma. The DNA for the CDR3 is TGTGCCAGCAGAGGACTAAAACCCGGGTCCTACAATGAGCAGTTCTTC. It translates to CASRGLKPGSYNEQFF.